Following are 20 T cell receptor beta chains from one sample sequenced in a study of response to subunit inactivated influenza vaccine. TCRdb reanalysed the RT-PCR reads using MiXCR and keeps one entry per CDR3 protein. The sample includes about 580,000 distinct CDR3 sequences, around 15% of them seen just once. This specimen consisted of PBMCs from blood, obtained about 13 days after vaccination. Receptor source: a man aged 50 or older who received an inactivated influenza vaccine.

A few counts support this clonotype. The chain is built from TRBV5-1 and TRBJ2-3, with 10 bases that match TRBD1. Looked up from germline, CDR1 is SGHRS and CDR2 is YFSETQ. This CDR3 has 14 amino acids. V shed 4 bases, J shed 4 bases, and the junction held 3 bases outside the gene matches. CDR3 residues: CASSAGQGADTQYF. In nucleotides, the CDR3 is TGCGCCAGCAGCGCCGGACAGGGGGCAGATACGCAGTATTTT.

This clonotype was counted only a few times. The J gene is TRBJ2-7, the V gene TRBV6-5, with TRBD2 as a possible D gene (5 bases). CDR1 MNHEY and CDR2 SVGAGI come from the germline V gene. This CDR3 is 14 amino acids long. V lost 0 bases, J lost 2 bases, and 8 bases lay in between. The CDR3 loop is CASSYSTGAYEQYF. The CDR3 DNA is TGTGCCAGCAGTTACTCGACCGGGGCCTACGAGCAGTACTTC.

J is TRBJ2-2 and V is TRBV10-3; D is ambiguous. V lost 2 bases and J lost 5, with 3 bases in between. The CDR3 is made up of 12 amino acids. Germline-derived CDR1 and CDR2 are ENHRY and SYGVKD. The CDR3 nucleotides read TGTGCCATCAGTGAGGGAACCGGGGAGCTGTTTTTT. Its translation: CAISEGTGELFF.

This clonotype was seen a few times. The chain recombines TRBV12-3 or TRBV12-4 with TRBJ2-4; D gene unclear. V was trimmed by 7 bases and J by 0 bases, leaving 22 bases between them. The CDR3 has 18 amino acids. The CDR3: CASTPSLGNILAKNIQYF. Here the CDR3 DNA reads TGTGCCAGCACCCCTTCCCTAGGAAACATCCTAGCCAAAAACATTCAGTACTTC.

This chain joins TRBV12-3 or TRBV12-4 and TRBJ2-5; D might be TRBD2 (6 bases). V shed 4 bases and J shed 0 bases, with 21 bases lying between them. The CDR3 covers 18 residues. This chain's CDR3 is CASSSTGASDLYQETQYF. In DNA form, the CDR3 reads TGTGCCAGCAGTTCCACCGGGGCTAGCGACTTGTACCAAGAGACCCAGTACTTC.

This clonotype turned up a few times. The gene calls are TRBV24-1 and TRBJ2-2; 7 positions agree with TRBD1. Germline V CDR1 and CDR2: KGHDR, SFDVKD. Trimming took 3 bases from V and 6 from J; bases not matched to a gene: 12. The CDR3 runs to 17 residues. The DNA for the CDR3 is TGTGCCACCAGTGATAGCTCCGAGGGGGCCTTTGCCGGGGAGCTGTTTTTT. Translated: CATSDSSEGAFAGELFF.

As DNA, the CDR3 is TGTGCCAGCAGTTTGTGGGTTTTACGGGAGGTTGCCAAAAACATTCAGTACTTC. This codes for CASSLWVLREVAKNIQYF. The rearrangement uses TRBV6-5 and TRBJ2-4, with TRBD2 matching 7 bases. The V gene end was trimmed by 4 bases and the J gene end by 1 base; junction bases not matched to a gene: 13. Looked up from germline, CDR1 is MNHEY and CDR2 is SVGAGI. The CDR3 is 18 amino acids.

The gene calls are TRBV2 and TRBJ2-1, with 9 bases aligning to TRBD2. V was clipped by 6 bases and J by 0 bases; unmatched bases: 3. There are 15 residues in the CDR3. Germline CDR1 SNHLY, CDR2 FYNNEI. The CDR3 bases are TGTGCCAGCAGAGCGCGGGGGGGCTCCTACAATGAGCAGTTCTTC. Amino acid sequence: CASRARGGSYNEQFF.

CDR3 DNA sequence: TGTGCCAGCAGCCCCAGAACTACTGGACAGAACCTGTACCAAGAGACCCAGTACTTC. It codes for CASSPRTTGQNLYQETQYF. The J gene is TRBJ2-5, the V gene TRBV4-2, with D possibly TRBD1 on 6 matching bases. Germline CDR1 is LGHNA and CDR2 is YNFKEQ. V was shortened by 4 bases and J by 0 bases, with 24 bases between the two germline ends. There are 19 residues in the CDR3.

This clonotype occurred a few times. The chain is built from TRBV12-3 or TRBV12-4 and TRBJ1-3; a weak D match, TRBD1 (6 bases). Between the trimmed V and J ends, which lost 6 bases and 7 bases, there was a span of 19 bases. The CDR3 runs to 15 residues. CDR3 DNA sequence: TGTGCCAGCAGCTCGGTCGTAATGAGGGGGAACACCATATATTTT. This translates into CASSSVVMRGNTIYF.

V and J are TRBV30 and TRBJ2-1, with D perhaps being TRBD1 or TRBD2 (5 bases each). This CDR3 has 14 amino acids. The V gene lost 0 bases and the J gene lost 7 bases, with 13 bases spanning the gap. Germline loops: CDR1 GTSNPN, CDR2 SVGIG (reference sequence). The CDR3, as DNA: TGTGCCTGGAGTGTACCGGGACGGGTTAATGAGCAGTTCTTC. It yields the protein CAWSVPGRVNEQFF.

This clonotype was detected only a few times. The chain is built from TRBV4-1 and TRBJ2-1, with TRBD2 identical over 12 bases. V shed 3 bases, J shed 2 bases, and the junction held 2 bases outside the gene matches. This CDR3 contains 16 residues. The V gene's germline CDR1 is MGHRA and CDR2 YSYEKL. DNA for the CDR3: TGCGCCAGCAGCCAGGCTAGCGGGGGGGCCTACAATGAGCAGTTCTTC. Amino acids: CASSQASGGAYNEQFF.

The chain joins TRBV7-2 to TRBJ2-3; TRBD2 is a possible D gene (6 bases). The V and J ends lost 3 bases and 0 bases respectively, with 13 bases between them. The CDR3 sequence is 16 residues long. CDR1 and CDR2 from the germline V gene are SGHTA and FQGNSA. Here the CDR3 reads CASSFIAETSTDTQYF. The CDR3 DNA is TGTGCCAGCAGCTTCATAGCGGAAACTAGCACAGATACGCAGTATTTT.

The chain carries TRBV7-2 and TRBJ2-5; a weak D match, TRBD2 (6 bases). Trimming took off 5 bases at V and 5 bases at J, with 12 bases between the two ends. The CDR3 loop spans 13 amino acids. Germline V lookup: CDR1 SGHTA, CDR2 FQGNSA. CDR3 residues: CASSRGLPETQYF. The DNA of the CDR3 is TGTGCCAGCAGCAGGGGACTGCCGGAGACCCAGTACTTC.

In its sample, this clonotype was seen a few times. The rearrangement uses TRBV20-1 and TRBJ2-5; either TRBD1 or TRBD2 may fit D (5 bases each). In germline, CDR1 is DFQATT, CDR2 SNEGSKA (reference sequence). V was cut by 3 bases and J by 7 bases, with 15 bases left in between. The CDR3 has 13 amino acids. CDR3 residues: CSASYEGIGTQYF. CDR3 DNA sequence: TGCAGTGCTAGCTACGAGGGGATCGGGACCCAGTACTTC.

The CDR3 DNA is TGTGCCAGCAGGAGGACAGGGGGTGGAACTGAAGCTTTCTTT. Its protein is CASRRTGGGTEAFF. The rearrangement uses TRBV3-1 and TRBJ1-1, with TRBD1 identical over 10 bases. The CDR3 covers 14 residues. Germline loops: CDR1 LGHDT, CDR2 YNNKEL (reference sequence). The V and J ends lost 6 bases and 5 bases, in that order; junction bases with no gene match: 6.

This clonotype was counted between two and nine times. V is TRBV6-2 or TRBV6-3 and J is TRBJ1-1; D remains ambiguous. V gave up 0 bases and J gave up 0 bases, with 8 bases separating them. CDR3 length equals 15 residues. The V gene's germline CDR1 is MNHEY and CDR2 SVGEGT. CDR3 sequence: CASSYSKSLNTEAFF. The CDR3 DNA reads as TGTGCCAGCAGTTACTCGAAATCTTTGAACACTGAAGCTTTCTTT.

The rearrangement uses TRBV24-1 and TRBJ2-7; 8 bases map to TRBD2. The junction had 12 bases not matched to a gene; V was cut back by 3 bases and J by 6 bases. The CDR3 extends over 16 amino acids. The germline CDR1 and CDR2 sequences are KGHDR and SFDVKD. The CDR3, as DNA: TGTGCCACCAGTGATACCTCGGGAGGGCGGTCGTTCGAGCAGTACTTC. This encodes CATSDTSGGRSFEQYF.

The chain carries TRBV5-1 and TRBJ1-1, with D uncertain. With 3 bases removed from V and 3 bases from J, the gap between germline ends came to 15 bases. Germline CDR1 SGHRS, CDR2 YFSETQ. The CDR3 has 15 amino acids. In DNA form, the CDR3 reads TGCGCCAGCAGCTCATCTGGGGTAATGGACACTGAAGCTTTCTTT. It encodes CASSSSGVMDTEAFF.

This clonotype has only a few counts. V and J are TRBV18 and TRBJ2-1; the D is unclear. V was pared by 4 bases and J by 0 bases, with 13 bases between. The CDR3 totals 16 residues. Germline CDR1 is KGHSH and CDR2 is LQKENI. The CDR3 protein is CASSLLTAYSYNEQFF. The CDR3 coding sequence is TGTGCCAGCTCACTCCTGACCGCCTACTCCTACAATGAGCAGTTCTTC.